This TCR beta chain was recovered during a study of preoperative IRX-2 immunotherapy in early breast cancer. Described treatment: preoperative locoregional IRX-2 cytokine immunotherapy. This phase Ib study tested locoregional IRX-2 cytokine immunotherapy given before surgery. With 1 base removed from V and 2 bases from J, the gap between germline ends came to 5 bases. The CDR3 length is 14 residues. Germline V CDR1 and CDR2: MNHEY, SMNVEV (reference sequence). Measured with immunoSEQ multiplex PCR; TCRdb has only the in-frame clones, and not every one. This sample yields around 60,000 clones, of which roughly 94% are seen a single time; roughly 1.5% belongs to the top ten.

This sequence was found in a human donor with breast cancer. This specimen was taken from a patient treated with IRX-2 immunotherapy. The chain joins TRBV27 to TRBJ1-4; D may be TRBD1 (5 bases). CDR3 loop: CASSLWGTNEKLFF. The CDR3 DNA reads TGTGCCAGCAGTTTATGGGGGACTAATGAAAAACTGTTTTTT. The variable domain in full, with the rest retrieved from reference TRBV27 and TRBJ1-4, is EAQVTQNPRYLITVTGKKLTVTCSQNMNHEYMSWYRQDPGLGLRQIYYSMNVEVTDKGDVPEGYKVSRKEKRNFPLILESPSPNQTSLYFCASSLWGTNEKLFFGSGTQLSVL.